The T cell receptor (beta chain) described here comes from a study of blood T cell repertoires in COVID-19. Study in general: COVID-19 samples, acute and convalescent, were from the United States, Italy and Spain. PBMCs, B-cell-depleted T cells, or T cells provided the cDNA or gDNA that made up the material.

This clone showed up just once. CDR1 SGHTS and CDR2 YDEGEE come from the germline V gene. The CDR3 is 16 amino acids. Trimming took 6 bases from V and 1 from J; bases not matched to a gene: 12. Original processing notes: Researchers report that nucleated cell counts were estimated from reference gene primer amplification. Sequenced by immunoSEQ multiplex PCR; TCRdb stores in-frame clones only, minus some. Clone size and V and J calls were adopted from that table, with D and trimming inferred from the DNA. The repertoire holds roughly 170,000 clones, just under 85% seen once, with approximately 7.7% in the top ten.

The chain recombines TRBV5-8 with TRBJ2-7; 8 positions agree with TRBD1. Sequencing was done on a sample of peripheral blood. This clonotype was obtained from a man aged 40-50 years who had recovered from COVID-19. CDR3 loop: CASTSIRTGGSYEQYF. For the CDR3, the DNA is TGTGCCAGCACGAGTATCCGCACAGGGGGTTCCTACGAGCAGTACTTC.